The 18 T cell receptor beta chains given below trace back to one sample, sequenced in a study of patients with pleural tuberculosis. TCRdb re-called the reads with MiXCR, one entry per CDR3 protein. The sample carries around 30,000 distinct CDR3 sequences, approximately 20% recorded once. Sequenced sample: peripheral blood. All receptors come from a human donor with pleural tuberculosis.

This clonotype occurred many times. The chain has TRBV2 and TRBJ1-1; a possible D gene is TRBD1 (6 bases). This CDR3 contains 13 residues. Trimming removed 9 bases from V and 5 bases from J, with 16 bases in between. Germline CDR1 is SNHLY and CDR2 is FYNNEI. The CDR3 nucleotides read TGTGCCAGTGAACGCAGGGGTCGAACTGAAGCTTTCTTT. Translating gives CASERRGRTEAFF.

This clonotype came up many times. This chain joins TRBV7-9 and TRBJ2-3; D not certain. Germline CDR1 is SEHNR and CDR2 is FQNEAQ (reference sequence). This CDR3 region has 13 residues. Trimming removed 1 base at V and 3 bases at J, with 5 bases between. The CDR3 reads CASSLGQTDTQYF. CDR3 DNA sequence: TGTGCCAGCAGCTTAGGGCAGACAGATACGCAGTATTTT. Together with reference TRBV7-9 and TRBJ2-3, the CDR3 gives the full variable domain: DTGVSQNPRHKITKRGQNVTFRCDPISEHNRLYWYRQTLGQGPEFLTYFQNEAQLEKSRLLSDRFSAERPKGSFSTLEIQRTEQGDSAMYLCASSLGQTDTQYFGPGTRLTVL.

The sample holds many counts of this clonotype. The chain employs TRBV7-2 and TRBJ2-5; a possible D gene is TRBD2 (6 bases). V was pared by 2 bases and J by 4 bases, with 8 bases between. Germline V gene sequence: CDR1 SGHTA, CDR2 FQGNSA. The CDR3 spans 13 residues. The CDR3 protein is CASSLFGGETQYF. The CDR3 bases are TGTGCCAGCAGCTTATTCGGGGGAGAGACCCAGTACTTC.

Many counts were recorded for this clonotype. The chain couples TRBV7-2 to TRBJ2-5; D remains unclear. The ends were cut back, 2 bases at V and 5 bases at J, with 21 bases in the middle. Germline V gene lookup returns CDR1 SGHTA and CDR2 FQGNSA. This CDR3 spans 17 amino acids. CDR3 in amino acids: CASSLLLLGLPRETQYF. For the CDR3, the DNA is TGTGCCAGCAGCTTACTTCTCTTAGGCCTACCTAGGGAGACCCAGTACTTC.

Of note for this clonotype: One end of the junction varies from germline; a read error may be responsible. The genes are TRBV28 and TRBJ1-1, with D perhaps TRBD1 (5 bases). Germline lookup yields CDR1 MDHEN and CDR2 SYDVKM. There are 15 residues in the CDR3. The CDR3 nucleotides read TGTGCCAGCAGCCCCATTGAGACAGTCAACACTGAGGCTTCCTTT. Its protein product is CASSPIETVNTEASF.

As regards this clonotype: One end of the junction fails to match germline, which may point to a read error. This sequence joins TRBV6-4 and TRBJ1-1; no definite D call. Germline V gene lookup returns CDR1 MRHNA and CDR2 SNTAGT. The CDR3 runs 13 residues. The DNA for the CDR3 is TGTACCAGCAGCGCCCTAATGAACACTGAGGCTTTCTTT. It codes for CTSSALMNTEAFF.

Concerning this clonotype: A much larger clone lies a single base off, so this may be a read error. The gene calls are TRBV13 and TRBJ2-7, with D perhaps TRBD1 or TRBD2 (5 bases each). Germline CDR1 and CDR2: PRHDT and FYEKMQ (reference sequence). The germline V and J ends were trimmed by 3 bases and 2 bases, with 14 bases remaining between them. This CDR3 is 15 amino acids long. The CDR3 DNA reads TGTGCCAGCAGCTTGGACGGGGCATTAACCTACGAGCAGTACTTC. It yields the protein CASSLDGALTYEQYF.

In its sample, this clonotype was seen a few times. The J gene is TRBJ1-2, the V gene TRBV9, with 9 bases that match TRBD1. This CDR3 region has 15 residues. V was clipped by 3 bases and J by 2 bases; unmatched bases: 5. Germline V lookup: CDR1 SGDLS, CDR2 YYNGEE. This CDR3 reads CASSGRTGDNYGYTF. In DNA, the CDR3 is TGTGCCAGCAGCGGCCGGACAGGGGACAACTATGGCTACACCTTC.

The CDR3 loop reads CSVLAGGFNEQFF. The CDR3 DNA is TGCAGCGTTCTAGCGGGAGGCTTCAATGAGCAGTTCTTC. This chain joins TRBV29-1 and TRBJ2-1; 11 bases match TRBD2. Germline trimming cut 5 bases from V and 6 bases from J; bases unmatched to any gene: 3. Germline V gives CDR1 SQVTM, CDR2 ANQGSEA. The CDR3 length is 13 residues.

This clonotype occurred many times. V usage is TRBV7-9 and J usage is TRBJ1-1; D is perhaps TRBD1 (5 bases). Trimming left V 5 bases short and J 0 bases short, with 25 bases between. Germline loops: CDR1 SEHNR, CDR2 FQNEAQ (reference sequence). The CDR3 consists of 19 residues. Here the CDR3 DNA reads TGTGCCAGCAGCGCTATCCCCACCGGGACGGACTACATGAACACTGAAGCTTTCTTT. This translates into CASSAIPTGTDYMNTEAFF.

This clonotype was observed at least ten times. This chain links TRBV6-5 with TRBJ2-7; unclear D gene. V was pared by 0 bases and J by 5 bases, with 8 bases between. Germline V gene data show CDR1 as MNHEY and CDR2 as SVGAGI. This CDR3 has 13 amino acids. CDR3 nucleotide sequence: TGTGCCAGCAGTTACTCTTTGGCCGACGAGCAGTACTTC. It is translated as CASSYSLADEQYF.

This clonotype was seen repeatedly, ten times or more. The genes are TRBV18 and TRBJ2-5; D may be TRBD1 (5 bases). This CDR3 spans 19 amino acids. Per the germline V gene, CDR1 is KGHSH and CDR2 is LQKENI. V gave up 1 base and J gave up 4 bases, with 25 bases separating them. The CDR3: CASSPLYGSAGFHGETQYF. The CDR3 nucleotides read TGTGCCAGCTCACCACTTTACGGCAGCGCAGGGTTCCATGGAGAGACCCAGTACTTC.

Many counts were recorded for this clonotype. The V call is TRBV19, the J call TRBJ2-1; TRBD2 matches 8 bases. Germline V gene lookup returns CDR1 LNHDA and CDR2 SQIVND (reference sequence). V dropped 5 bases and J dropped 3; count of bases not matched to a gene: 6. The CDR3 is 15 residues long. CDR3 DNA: TGTGCCAGTAGTTGGCTAGCGGGCTACTACAATGAGCAGTTCTTC. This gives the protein CASSWLAGYYNEQFF.

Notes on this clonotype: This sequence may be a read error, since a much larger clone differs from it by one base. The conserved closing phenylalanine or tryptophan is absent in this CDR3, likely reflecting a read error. The CDR3 region is CASSERSGEGANVLTV. Here the CDR3 DNA reads TGTGCCAGCAGTGAGCGTTCGGGGGAAGGGGCCAACGTCCTGACTGTC. This chain uses TRBV6-4 with TRBJ2-6; D may be TRBD2 (6 bases). The CDR3 spans 16 residues. Trimming removed 3 bases at V and 4 bases at J, with 13 bases between. Germline V gene lookup returns CDR1 MRHNA and CDR2 SNTAGT.

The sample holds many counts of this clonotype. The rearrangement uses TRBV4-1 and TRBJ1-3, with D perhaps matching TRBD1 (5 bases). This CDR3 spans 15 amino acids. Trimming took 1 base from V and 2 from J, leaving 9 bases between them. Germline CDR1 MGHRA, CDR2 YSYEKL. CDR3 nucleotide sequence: TGCGCCAGCAGCCAAGGTCTCAGGGCTGGAAACACCATATATTTT. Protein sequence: CASSQGLRAGNTIYF.

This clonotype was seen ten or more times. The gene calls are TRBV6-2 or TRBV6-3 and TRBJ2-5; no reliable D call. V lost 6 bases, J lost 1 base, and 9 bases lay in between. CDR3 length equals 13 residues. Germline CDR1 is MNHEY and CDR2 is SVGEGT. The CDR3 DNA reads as TGTGCCAGCAGACTCTCAACCCAAGAGACCCAGTACTTC. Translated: CASRLSTQETQYF.

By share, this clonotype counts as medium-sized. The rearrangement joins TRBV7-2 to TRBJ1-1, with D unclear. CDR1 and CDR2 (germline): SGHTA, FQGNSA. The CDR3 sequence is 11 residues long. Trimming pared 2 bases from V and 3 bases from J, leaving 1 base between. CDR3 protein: CASSLYTEAFF. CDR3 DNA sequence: TGTGCCAGCAGCTTATACACTGAAGCTTTCTTT.

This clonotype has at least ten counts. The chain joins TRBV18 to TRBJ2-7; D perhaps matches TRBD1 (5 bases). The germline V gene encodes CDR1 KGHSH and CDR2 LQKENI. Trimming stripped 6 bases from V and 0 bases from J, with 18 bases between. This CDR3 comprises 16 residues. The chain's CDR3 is CASSPQLAGSSYEQYF. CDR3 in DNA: TGTGCCAGCTCTCCGCAGTTAGCAGGGTCCTCCTACGAGCAGTACTTC.